These 21 T cell receptor beta chains originate from one sample sequenced in a study of regulatory T cells in long-lasting Graves disease. The sample's time point: persistent/refractory GD, antithyroid drugs over 5 years with positive TRAb. Researchers made the TCR library from RNA that was extracted from PBMCs. In building TCR beta libraries, iRepertoire HTBI primers were used together with Arm-PCR of CDR3 regions. MiXCR, run by TCRdb on the multiplex PCR reads, gives a single entry per CDR3 protein. The table shows some 370,000 distinct CDR3 sequences, with less than 25% occurring only once. Source: peripheral blood mononuclear cells (PBMCs), taken when the disease was refractory, from a patient treated with antithyroid drugs. All receptors come from a female donor with Graves disease.

The chain has TRBV20-1 and TRBJ2-7; unclear D gene. Trimming pared 3 bases from V and 2 bases from J, leaving 8 bases between. This CDR3 has 12 amino acids. CDR1 is DFQATT and CDR2 is SNEGSKA in the germline V gene (reference sequence). In DNA form, the CDR3 reads TGCAGTGCTAGGGGTAGAACCTACGAGCAGTACTTC. Residues: CSARGRTYEQYF.

Points on this clonotype: A much larger clone is a single base away; this may be a read error. The chain couples TRBV3-1 to TRBJ2-5, with 8 nucleotides matching TRBD1. CDR1 is LGHDT and CDR2 is YNNKEL in the germline V gene (reference sequence). The length of the CDR3 is 15 residues. V shed 4 bases, J shed 7 bases, and the junction held 11 bases outside the gene matches. CDR3 amino acids: CASSLLRTGTGTQYF. Here the CDR3 DNA reads TGTGCCAGCAGCCTCCTAAGGACAGGGACAGGGACCCAGTACTTC.

This chain connects TRBV4-3 to TRBJ2-7; 7 bases match TRBD1. The V and J ends lost 0 bases and 0 bases, in that order; junction bases with no gene match: 5. This CDR3 is built from 16 residues. The germline gives CDR1 LGHNA, CDR2 YSLEER. The CDR3 here is CASSQESRDSSYEQYF. CDR3 bases: TGCGCCAGCAGCCAAGAGTCCCGGGACAGCTCCTACGAGCAGTACTTC.

This clonotype showed up just a few times. The V and J genes are TRBV6-1 and TRBJ1-5, with 8 positions matching TRBD1. With 10 bases clipped from V and 4 bases from J, the junction kept 12 bases outside the gene matches. CDR1 and CDR2 from the germline V gene are MNHNS and SASEGT. This CDR3 has 15 amino acids. The CDR3 DNA reads as TGTGCCACCCTTAAACCTCGGGACAGGAATCAGCCCCAGCATTTT. Translated: CATLKPRDRNQPQHF.

The chain links TRBV20-1 to TRBJ1-1; D may be TRBD1 (5 bases). The CDR3 is 13 residues long. Trimming stripped 1 base from V and 7 bases from J, with 13 bases between. Germline CDR1 and CDR2: DFQATT and SNEGSKA (reference sequence). In nucleotides, the CDR3 is TGCAGTGCTAGAGTCGGGGGGGACGTTGAAGCTTTCTTT. This gives the protein CSARVGGDVEAFF.

A few counts support this clonotype. The J gene is TRBJ1-1, the V gene TRBV7-6; TRBD1 is a possible D gene (6 bases). V was cut by 2 bases and J by 8 bases, with 15 bases left in between. CDR1 is SGHVS and CDR2 is FNYEAQ in the germline V gene. The CDR3 runs to 14 residues. CDR3 sequence (DNA): TGTGCCAGCAGCTTAACCGCAGGGGTGGGAGAAGCTTTCTTT. This codes for CASSLTAGVGEAFF.

This clonotype was seen only a few times. Just one base apart from a much larger clone, this may be a read error. V usage is TRBV28 and J usage is TRBJ1-5; D is unclear. Germline CDR1 is MDHEN and CDR2 is SYDVKM. The V end was cut by 3 bases, the J end by 9 bases, with 18 bases between. This CDR3 is 15 amino acids long. The CDR3 protein is CASSFLGRVGRPQHF. Written as DNA, the CDR3 is TGTGCCAGCAGTTTTCTCGGACGGGTAGGTCGGCCCCAGCATTTT.

The chain is built from TRBV10-1 and TRBJ2-5; 11 bases map to TRBD2. The end of the DNA aligns better with TRBJ2-1, so the J call may be wrong. The CDR3 sequence is 15 residues long. CDR1 and CDR2 (germline): WNHNN, SYGVQD (reference sequence). The CDR3 loop is CASSAIAGGPSAQFF. CDR3 coding DNA: TGCGCCAGCAGCGCCATAGCGGGAGGGCCCTCTGCTCAGTTCTTC.

This clonotype was counted a few times. The chain uses TRBV5-1 and TRBJ2-7, with TRBD1 as a possible D gene (6 bases). V was pared by 3 bases and J by 3 bases, with 16 bases between. The CDR3 length is 15 residues. Germline CDR1 is SGHRS and CDR2 is YFSETQ. The CDR3 coding sequence is TGCGCCAGCAGCTCCCGGGACACAATGTTCTACGAGCAGTACTTC. Translation: CASSSRDTMFYEQYF.

This sequence joins TRBV14 and TRBJ2-5; 10 bases match TRBD2. V lost 6 bases and J lost 4; bases outside the gene matches: 14. This CDR3 region has 17 residues. Germline CDR1 and CDR2: SGHDN and FVKESK. The CDR3 region is CASSRVELAGIGETQYF. CDR3 sequence (DNA): TGTGCCAGCAGTAGGGTGGAACTAGCGGGAATCGGAGAGACCCAGTACTTC.

Many counts were recorded for this clonotype. This sequence joins TRBV6-1 and TRBJ2-7; 12 nucleotides align to TRBD2. The CDR3 runs to 13 residues. The germline V gene has CDR1 MNHNS and CDR2 SASEGT. After removal of 8 bases from V and 4 bases from J, the junction contained 3 bases not matched to a gene. The chain's CDR3 is CASAGTSGYEQYF. The CDR3 coding sequence is TGTGCCAGCGCCGGGACTAGCGGGTACGAGCAGTACTTC.

The rearrangement joins TRBV5-1 to TRBJ1-6, with unresolved D. CDR1 and CDR2 from the germline V gene are SGHRS and YFSETQ. V lost 4 bases to trimming and J lost 10 bases, with 12 bases between them. This CDR3 contains 13 residues. The CDR3 DNA is TGCGCCAGCAGCCTTTGGCCCGTCTCACCCCTCCACTTT. Encoded protein: CASSLWPVSPLHF.

This clonotype was found a few times. This chain connects TRBV20-1 to TRBJ2-7, with D unclear. Trimming shortened V by 0 bases and J by 0 bases, and 12 bases separated the two germline ends. This CDR3 comprises 15 residues. Germline CDR1 is DFQATT and CDR2 is SNEGSKA (reference sequence). This chain's CDR3 is CSARDLISSSYEQYF. The CDR3 nucleotides are TGCAGTGCTAGAGATCTGATTAGTAGCTCCTACGAGCAGTACTTC.

This clonotype was seen ten or more times. The V call is TRBV10-1, the J call TRBJ2-7; D is ambiguous. The V gene lost 3 bases and the J gene lost 5 bases, with 14 bases spanning the gap. The germline V gene has CDR1 WNHNN and CDR2 SYGVQD (reference sequence). The CDR3 contains 14 residues. The CDR3 loop is CASSEDQILDEQYF. The CDR3 DNA reads TGCGCCAGCAGTGAAGACCAAATTTTAGACGAGCAGTACTTC.

This clonotype was found a few times. The rearrangement uses TRBV19 and TRBJ2-6; D unclear. The CDR3 extends over 15 amino acids. Germline-derived CDR1 and CDR2 are LNHDA and SQIVND (reference sequence). Deletions cut 1 base from V and 3 bases from J, with 7 bases between. DNA for the CDR3: TGTGCCAGTAGTATAGCCTTAAGTGGGGCCAACGTCCTGACTTTC. It codes for CASSIALSGANVLTF. Full variable domain (outside the CDR3, taken from reference TRBV19 and TRBJ2-6): DGGITQSPKYLFRKEGQNVTLSCEQNLNHDAMYWYRQDPGQGLRLIYYSQIVNDFQKGDIAEGYSVSREKKESFPLTVTSAQKNPTAFYLCASSIALSGANVLTFGAGSRLTVL.

Only a few counts were recorded for this clonotype. The CDR3 loop is CASSLGGVNPSEQYF. In nucleotides, the CDR3 is TGTGCCAGCAGCTTAGGCGGAGTCAATCCGTCCGAGCAGTACTTC. The rearrangement joins TRBV11-2 to TRBJ2-7; no firm D call. CDR1 is SGHAT, CDR2 FQNNGV, per germline. V lost 1 base and J lost 6, with 16 bases in between. The CDR3 contains 15 residues.

This clonotype was observed many times. V usage is TRBV5-6 and J usage is TRBJ1-1; a possible D gene is TRBD1 (6 bases). Germline CDR1 and CDR2: SGHDT and YYEEEE. Deletions cut 1 base from V and 1 base from J, with 14 bases between. The CDR3 length is 16 residues. DNA of the CDR3: TGTGCCAGCAGCTTGTACTCCCGGGGGGCGAACACTGAAGCTTTCTTT. This sequence encodes CASSLYSRGANTEAFF. The whole variable domain, filled in from reference TRBV5-6 and TRBJ1-1, reads DAGVTQSPTHLIKTRGQQVTLRCSPKSGHDTVSWYQQALGQGPQFIFQYYEEEERQRGNFPDRFSGHQFPNYSSELNVNALLLGDSALYLCASSLYSRGANTEAFFGQGTRLTVV.

This rearrangement joins TRBV6-4 to TRBJ2-7, with TRBD1 matching over 7 bases. V was pared by 6 bases and J by 6 bases, with 14 bases of the junction left unmatched. The length of the CDR3 is 15 residues. In germline, CDR1 is MRHNA, CDR2 SNTAGT. CDR3 in amino acids: CASSGKTGLGGEQYF. CDR3 nucleotide sequence: TGTGCCAGCAGCGGAAAGACAGGGCTAGGCGGCGAGCAGTACTTC.

In its sample, this clonotype was seen many times. The gene calls are TRBV5-6 and TRBJ2-4; the D is unclear. CDR1 is SGHDT, CDR2 YYEEEE, per germline. Trimming shortened V by 0 bases and J by 8 bases, and 9 bases separated the two germline ends. The CDR3 has 13 amino acids. The CDR3 loop reads CASSLASGDIQYF. The CDR3 region has the DNA TGTGCCAGCAGCTTGGCAAGTGGGGACATTCAGTACTTC. The complete variable domain, with remaining parts taken from reference TRBV5-6 and TRBJ2-4, reads DAGVTQSPTHLIKTRGQQVTLRCSPKSGHDTVSWYQQALGQGPQFIFQYYEEEERQRGNFPDRFSGHQFPNYSSELNVNALLLGDSALYLCASSLASGDIQYFGAGTRLSVL.

The chain has TRBV5-1 and TRBJ1-4; 12 positions agree with TRBD1. J was trimmed by 6 bases and V by 2 bases; bases with no gene match: 5. In germline, CDR1 is SGHRS, CDR2 YFSETQ. The CDR3 loop spans 16 amino acids. The CDR3 DNA follows: TGCGCCAGCAGCTTTCTGGGACAGGGGGCTTATGAAAAACTGTTTTTT. This encodes CASSFLGQGAYEKLFF. Filled out from reference TRBV5-1 and TRBJ1-4, the complete variable domain reads KAGVTQTPRYLIKTRGQQVTLSCSPISGHRSVSWYQQTPGQGLQFLFEYFSETQRNKGNFPGRFSGRQFSNSRSEMNVSTLELGDSALYLCASSFLGQGAYEKLFFGSGTQLSVL.

Ten or more counts support this clonotype. The rearrangement joins TRBV28 to TRBJ1-5; possible D gene TRBD1, 6 bases. The V gene's germline CDR1 is MDHEN and CDR2 SYDVKM. There are 19 residues in the CDR3. The V and J ends lost 2 bases and 0 bases respectively, with 20 bases between them. The CDR3: CASSLPPRTALHSNQPQHF. CDR3 DNA: TGTGCCAGCAGTTTACCGCCCCGGACAGCCCTACATAGCAATCAGCCCCAGCATTTT.